This T cell receptor (beta chain) was profiled in a study of spatial heterogeneity in lung cancer. TCRdb re-called the 5' RACE reads through MiXCR, storing one row per CDR3 protein. Seen here are about 27,000 distinct CDR3 sequences, 5.4% observed once, and the top ten hold roughly a quarter. There are 15 residues in the CDR3. Trimming removed 8 bases from V and 6 bases from J; junction bases left unmatched: 14. The germline gives CDR1 SNHLY, CDR2 FYNNEI. This clonotype has only a few counts. The time point here: blood at routine non-recurrence follow-up after resection. The TCR comes from a female donor with early-stage non-small cell lung cancer. The material was PBMCs, obtained at follow-up. This rearrangement joins TRBV2 to TRBJ2-5, with 8 bases aligning to TRBD1. In DNA, the CDR3 is TGTGCCAGCCTCGGGCAGGGGGCAATTGGGAAGACCCAGTACTTC. It yields the protein CASLGQGAIGKTQYF.